The next 2 T cell receptor beta chains were all read from a single sample in a study of graft-versus-host responses after intestinal transplantation. Sequencing used immunoSEQ multiplex PCR; TCRdb keeps in-frame clones, though not all of them. The repertoire holds around 100,000 clones, with roughly 93% as singletons. These receptors are not linked to any known antigen. Sample: unstimulated CD8+ T cells sorted from spleen or lymph node cells, taken before intestinal transplant. The receptors shown here come from a human donor who received an intestinal transplant.

The V gene is TRBV6-5, the J gene TRBJ2-5, with D tentatively TRBD1 (8 bases). This CDR3 comprises 14 residues. Germline loops: CDR1 MNHEY, CDR2 SVGAGI. Trimming stripped 10 bases from V and 2 bases from J, with 17 bases between. CDR3 region: CATGGQGSQETQYF. The CDR3 DNA reads TGTGCCACGGGAGGACAGGGTAGTCAAGAGACCCAGTACTTC.

The chain uses TRBV19 and TRBJ1-4; perhaps TRBD1 as D (5 bases). There are 12 residues in the CDR3. The germline CDR1 and CDR2 sequences are LNHDA and SQIVND (reference sequence). V shed 10 bases and J shed 2 bases, with 8 bases lying between them. This CDR3 is CATRETNEKLFF. For the CDR3, the DNA is TGTGCCACCAGGGAGACTAATGAAAAACTGTTTTTT.